This T cell receptor (beta chain) was captured by sequencing in a study of blood T cell repertoires in COVID-19 (dated by TCRdb to 2020 to 2022). For the wider study: The collaborator samples originated in the United States, Italy and Spain and spanned the acute and convalescent phases of COVID-19. The material from the prospective study consisted of cDNA or gDNA derived from T cells, B-cell-depleted T cells, or PBMCs. Subjects who had been exposed to COVID-19, were actively infected with it, or had recovered from it provided the deeply sampled blood TCRbeta repertoires that made up the dataset. The repertoires were made available in a free public database intended to serve as a resource for research on the immune response to SARS-CoV-2. Samples came from the ongoing ImmuneRACE study (first 160 participants) plus 1,254 subjects from 6 global collaborators. A de-identified subject ID, COVID-19 status, age in years and sex were almost always included in the sample metadata. Where HLA class I and class II types were available, the types were taken from metadata supplied by the sample provider, not from assay-based typing. What the work shows at the level of the full study, not this receptor alone: The quantity of clinical and demographic metadata differed by source and by participant and was supplied without curation.

The collaborating institutions used their own protocols to collect whole blood in K2EDTA tubes. Collaborator samples were shipped for TCRbeta analysis as frozen whole blood, isolated PBMCs, or DNA extracted from either sample type. The germline V end is reduced by 0 bases and the J end by 8 bases; junction bases left unmatched: 9. The CDR3 contains 16 residues, cysteine and phenylalanine counted. The only DNA kept is the CDR3, 48 bases in frame from the first base. CDR1 and CDR2, per the germline V gene, are SGDLS and YYNGEE. As to this clone: Its binding antigen is unknown. The record has no base qualities; no much larger clone is one base away.

The immunoSEQ Assay, a bias-controlled multiplex PCR, was used to amplify TCRbeta CDR3 regions from genomic DNA. The published analysis was carried out like this. Nucleated cell counts per sample were estimated from amplification of reference gene primers within the assay. Sequence reads were collapsed and filtered to measure the absolute abundance of every unique TCRbeta CDR3 rearrangement. For each sample, productive Simpson clonality was calculated by taking the square root of Simpson's diversity index across productive rearrangements. TCRdb's version of the immuneACCESS table is confined to in-frame rearrangements and falls short of the full clone set. An unresolved V gene accounts for under half of the shortfall where checked; the remainder is of unknown origin. That table furnishes V, J and clone size, whereas the DNA furnished D and trimming. The sample records fewer than 350,000 clones, around nine tenths of which are singletons. Of the sample, approximately 9% is held by the ten largest clones.

The TCR was taken from a man aged 35-49 years with active or convalescent COVID-19. Sequencing was done on a sample of peripheral blood. The chain employs TRBV9 and TRBJ2-2; TRBD2 aligns with 8 central bases. Read as DNA, the sequence is TGTGCCAGCAGCGTAGATCCCGGGAGGGCCGGTGGGGAGCTGTTTTTT. This is translated as CASSVDPGRAGGELFF.